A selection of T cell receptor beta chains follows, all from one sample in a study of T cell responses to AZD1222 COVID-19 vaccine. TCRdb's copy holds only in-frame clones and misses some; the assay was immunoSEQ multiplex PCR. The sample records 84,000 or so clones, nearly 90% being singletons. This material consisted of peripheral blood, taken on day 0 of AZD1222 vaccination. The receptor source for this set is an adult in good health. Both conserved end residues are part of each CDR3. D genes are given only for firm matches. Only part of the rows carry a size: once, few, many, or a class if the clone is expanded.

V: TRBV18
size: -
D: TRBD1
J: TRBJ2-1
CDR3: CASHTGQEFEQFF
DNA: TGTGCCAGCCATACCGGACAGGAGTTTGAGCAGTTCTTC

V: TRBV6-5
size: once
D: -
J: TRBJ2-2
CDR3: CATAPDYNTGELFF
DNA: TGTGCCACCGCACCCGATTATAACACCGGGGAGCTGTTTTTT

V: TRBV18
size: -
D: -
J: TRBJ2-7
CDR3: CASSPGILGVNEQYF
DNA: TGTGCCAGCTCACCAGGGATATTAGGGGTCAACGAGCAGTACTTC

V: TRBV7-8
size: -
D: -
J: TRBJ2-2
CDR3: CASSRGQDPSTGELFF
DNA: TGTGCCAGCAGCCGAGGTCAGGACCCGAGCACCGGGGAGCTGTTTTTT

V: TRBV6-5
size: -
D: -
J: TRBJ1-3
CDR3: CASSIRPAGNTIYF
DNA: TGTGCCAGCAGTATCCGGCCAGCCGGAAACACCATATATTTT

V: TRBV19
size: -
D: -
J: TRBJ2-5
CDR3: CASSPADQETQYF
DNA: TGTGCCAGTAGCCCGGCGGACCAAGAGACCCAGTACTTC

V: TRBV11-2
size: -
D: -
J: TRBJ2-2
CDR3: CASSSLGADTGELFF
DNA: TGTGCCAGCAGCTCGCTGGGGGCAGACACCGGGGAGCTGTTTTTT

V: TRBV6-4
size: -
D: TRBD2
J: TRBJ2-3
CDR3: CASSATSGSTDTQYF
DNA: TGTGCCAGCAGTGCTACTAGCGGGAGCACAGATACGCAGTATTTT

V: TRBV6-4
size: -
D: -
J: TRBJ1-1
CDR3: CASSERGGNTEAFF
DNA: TGTGCCAGCAGTGAGCGTGGGGGAAACACTGAAGCTTTCTTT

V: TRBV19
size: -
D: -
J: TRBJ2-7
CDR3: CASSISASDEQYF
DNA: TGTGCCAGTAGTATAAGTGCCTCGGACGAGCAGTACTTC

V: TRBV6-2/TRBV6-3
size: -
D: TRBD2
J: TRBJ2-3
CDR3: CASSYGLAGATDTQYF
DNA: TGTGCCAGCAGTTACGGGCTAGCGGGAGCCACAGATACGCAGTATTTT

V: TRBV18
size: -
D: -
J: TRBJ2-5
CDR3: CASSPQTGKETQYF
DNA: TGTGCCAGCTCACCACAGACGGGAAAAGAGACCCAGTACTTC

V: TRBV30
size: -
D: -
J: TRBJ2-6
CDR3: CAWSGGGANVLTF
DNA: TGTGCCTGGAGTGGCGGGGGGGCCAACGTCCTGACTTTC

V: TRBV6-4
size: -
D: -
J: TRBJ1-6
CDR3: CASISFPLHF
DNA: TGTGCCAGCATCTCGTTCCCCCTCCACTTT

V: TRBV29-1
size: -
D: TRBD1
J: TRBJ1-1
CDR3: CSVSGTGGARTEAFF
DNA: TGCAGCGTCTCCGGGACAGGGGGCGCGAGGACTGAAGCTTTCTTT

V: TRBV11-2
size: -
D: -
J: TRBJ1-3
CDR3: CASSSDTIGRNTIYF
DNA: TGTGCCAGCAGCTCGGACACCATTGGTAGAAACACCATATATTTT

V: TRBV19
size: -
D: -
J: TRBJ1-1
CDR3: CASSIVLGGNTEAFF
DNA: TGTGCCAGTAGTATTGTTTTGGGTGGGAACACTGAAGCTTTCTTT

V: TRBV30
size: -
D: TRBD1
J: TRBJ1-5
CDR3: CAWSGTVNQPQHF
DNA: TGTGCCTGGAGCGGGACAGTTAATCAGCCCCAGCATTTT

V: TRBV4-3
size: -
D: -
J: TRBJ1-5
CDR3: CASSQDLGTGMASNQPQHF
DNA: TGCGCCAGCAGCCAAGATTTGGGGACCGGAATGGCGAGCAATCAGCCCCAGCATTTT

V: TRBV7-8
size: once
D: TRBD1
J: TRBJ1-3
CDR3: CASSSRTGQNTIYF
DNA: TGTGCCAGCAGCTCTCGGACAGGTCAAAACACCATATATTTT

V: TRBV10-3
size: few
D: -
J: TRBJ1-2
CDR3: CAITITEDNYGYTF
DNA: TGTGCCATCACCATCACGGAGGACAACTATGGCTACACCTTC

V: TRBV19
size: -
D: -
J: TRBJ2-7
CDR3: CASSIRSARHYEQYF
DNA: TGTGCCAGTAGTATAAGGTCCGCGAGGCACTACGAGCAGTACTTC

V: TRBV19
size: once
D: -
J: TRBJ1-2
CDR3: CASSWDTRYGYTF
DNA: TGTGCCAGTAGTTGGGACACACGCTATGGCTACACCTTC

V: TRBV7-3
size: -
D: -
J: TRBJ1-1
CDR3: CASSLWENTEAFF
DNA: TGTGCCAGCAGCTTATGGGAGAACACTGAAGCTTTCTTT

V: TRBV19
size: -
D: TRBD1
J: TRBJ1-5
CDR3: CASADRGGRNSNQPQHF
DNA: TGTGCCAGCGCGGACAGGGGAGGGAGGAATAGCAATCAGCCCCAGCATTTT

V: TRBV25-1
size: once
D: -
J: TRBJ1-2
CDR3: CASSDPHETANYGYTF
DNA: TGTGCCAGCAGTGACCCCCATGAAACTGCTAACTATGGCTACACCTTC

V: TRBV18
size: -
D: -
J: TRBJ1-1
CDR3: CASSPPTGLNTEAFF
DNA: TGTGCCAGCTCACCACCGACGGGGTTAAACACTGAAGCTTTCTTT

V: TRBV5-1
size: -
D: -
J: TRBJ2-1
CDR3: CASSQNHDYLAGFNEQFF
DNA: TGCGCCAGCAGCCAAAACCACGACTACTTAGCCGGTTTCAATGAGCAGTTCTTC

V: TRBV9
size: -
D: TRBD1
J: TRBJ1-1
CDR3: CASSMGQGDTEAFF
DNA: TGTGCCAGCAGTATGGGACAGGGGGACACTGAAGCTTTCTTT

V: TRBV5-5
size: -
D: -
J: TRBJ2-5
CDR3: CASSRRGVGETQYF
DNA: TGTGCCAGCAGCCGCAGGGGGGTTGGAGAGACCCAGTACTTC

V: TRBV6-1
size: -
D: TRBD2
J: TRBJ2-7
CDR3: CASSDAGLAPYEQYF
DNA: TGTGCCAGCAGTGACGCCGGACTAGCGCCCTACGAGCAGTACTTC

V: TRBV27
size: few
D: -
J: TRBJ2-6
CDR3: CASRPPASGANVLTF
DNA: TGTGCCTCTCGTCCTCCAGCGTCTGGGGCCAACGTCCTGACTTTC

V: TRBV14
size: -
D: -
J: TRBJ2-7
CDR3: CASSQSPMGRRGYEQYF
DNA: TGTGCCAGCAGCCAATCCCCTATGGGGCGGCGGGGCTACGAGCAGTACTTC

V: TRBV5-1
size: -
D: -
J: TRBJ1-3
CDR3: CASSFGTSGNTIYF
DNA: TGCGCCAGCAGCTTTGGGACCTCTGGAAACACCATATATTTT